The source of this T cell receptor beta chain is a study of cytomegalovirus exposure and HLA in healthy donors. Whole-study results and caveats: A later analysis showed TCR association rates differing by HLA locus, peaking at DRB1 and lowest at HLA-C. In vitro confirmation showed a few CMV-associated chains to be CMV antigen specific. At a 0.05 false discovery rate, a later analysis found approximately 15,000 TCR beta sequences to be associated with HLA alleles. Per a prior analysis, the majority of TCR beta V segments were productive roughly 87% or roughly 30% of the time.

The study ran its PCR with 60 Vbeta and 13 Jbeta primers. Only in-frame clones appear in the TCRdb table, and some are missing; sequencing was by immunoSEQ multiplex PCR. Of over 50,000 clones in the sample, approximately 72% were seen once. The germline gives CDR1 SGDLS, CDR2 YYNGEE. This CDR3 is 15 amino acids long. Comments on this clone: Its antigen is as yet unknown. A read error may produce the germline difference seen at one junction end.

The rearrangement links TRBV9 to TRBJ2-7; 9 bases map to TRBD2. The TCR originated in a man aged 50 to 59 in good health and CMV-seropositive. The sample consisted of PBMCs. CDR3 amino acids: CVSSVGGRVPYEQYF. The DNA of the CDR3 is TGTGTCAGCAGCGTAGGCGGGAGGGTCCCCTACGAGCAGTACTTC.